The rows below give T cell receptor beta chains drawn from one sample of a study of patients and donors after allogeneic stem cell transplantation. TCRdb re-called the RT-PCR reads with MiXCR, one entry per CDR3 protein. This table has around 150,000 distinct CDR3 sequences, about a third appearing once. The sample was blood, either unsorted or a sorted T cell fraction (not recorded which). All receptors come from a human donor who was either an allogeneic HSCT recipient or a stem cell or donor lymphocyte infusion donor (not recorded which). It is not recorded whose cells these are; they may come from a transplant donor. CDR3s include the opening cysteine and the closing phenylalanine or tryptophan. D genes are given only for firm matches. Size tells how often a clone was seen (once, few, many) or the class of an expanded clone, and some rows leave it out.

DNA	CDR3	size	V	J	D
TGTGCCAGCAGCTTGGGGCTGCAGTATGGCTACACCTTC	CASSLGLQYGYTF	NA	TRBV5-6	TRBJ1-2	NA
TGTGCCAGCAGCGTCTCTCCGAATAATGAGGAAAAACTGTTTTTT	CASSVSPNNEEKLFF	few	TRBV9	TRBJ1-4	NA
TGTGCCAGCAGTTTTGAACGCGTCGTAGATACGCAGTATTTT	CASSFERVVDTQYF	few	TRBV12-3/TRBV12-4	TRBJ2-3	NA
TGTGCCAGCAGCTTAACCCCGACACTTAGCGGCTACACCTTC	CASSLTPTLSGYTF	NA	TRBV7-3	TRBJ1-2	NA
TGTGCCAGCAGTTCCAGCTCTGGAAACACCATATATTTT	CASSSSSGNTIYF	NA	TRBV12-3/TRBV12-4	TRBJ1-3	NA
TGTGCCAGCTCCGAGGGACTTTCAACCTATAATTCACCCCTCCACTTT	CASSEGLSTYNSPLHF	NA	TRBV25-1	TRBJ1-6	NA
TGTGCCAGGTTCTGCCGTGGAAACACCATATATTTT	CARFCRGNTIYF	NA	TRBV6-5	TRBJ1-3	NA
TGCGCCAGCAGCCAAGGACAGGTGATATCCTATGGCTACACCTTC	CASSQGQVISYGYTF	few	TRBV4-1	TRBJ1-2	NA
TGTGCCAGCAGTTTAGTGGCCGGTTTCTTT	CASSLVAGFF	NA	TRBV12-3/TRBV12-4	TRBJ1-1	NA
TGCAGTGCTAGAGAGATTCTAGCGGGGGGGCACACCGGGGAGCTGTTTTTT	CSAREILAGGHTGELFF	NA	TRBV20-1	TRBJ2-2	TRBD2
TGCAGTGCTCCCGGGACAGGGGTAGGCTACGAGCAGTACTTC	CSAPGTGVGYEQYF	NA	TRBV20-1	TRBJ2-7	TRBD1
TGTGCCATCAGCCCATTGCTAGCGGGGGTCTACAATGAGCAGTTCTTC	CAISPLLAGVYNEQFF	many	TRBV10-3	TRBJ2-1	TRBD2
TGTGCCAGCAGCCAAGATTGGAACACTCCGAATACGCAGTATTTT	CASSQDWNTPNTQYF	NA	TRBV3-1	TRBJ2-3	NA
TGTGCCAGCAGTTTAGGGCAACAAGAGACCCAGTACTTC	CASSLGQQETQYF	few	TRBV12-3/TRBV12-4	TRBJ2-5	NA
TGTGCCAGCAGCTCCCAGGTGGACTTAGATTACAATGAGCAGTTCTTC	CASSSQVDLDYNEQFF	NA	TRBV9	TRBJ2-1	NA
TGTGCCAGCGGGGGGGGGTCACCCCTCCACTTT	CASGGGSPLHF	NA	TRBV12-3/TRBV12-4	TRBJ1-6	NA
TGCGCCAGCAGCCTTACGGGCTACGTGGAGACCCAGTACTTC	CASSLTGYVETQYF	NA	TRBV5-1	TRBJ2-5	NA
TGTGCCAGCAGCTTAGAGGGGGTCAAAGGTGAAAAACTGTTTTTT	CASSLEGVKGEKLFF	NA	TRBV7-8	TRBJ1-4	NA
TGTGCCAGCAGTGAATCGGGGAATATGAACACTGAAGCTTTCTTT	CASSESGNMNTEAFF	NA	TRBV2	TRBJ1-1	NA
TGTGCCAGCAGTTTCATGACAGGACGCAATGGCTACACCTTC	CASSFMTGRNGYTF	NA	TRBV12-3/TRBV12-4	TRBJ1-2	NA
TGTGCCACCAGTGATTACACGTCCGATCAGCCCCAGCATTTT	CATSDYTSDQPQHF	NA	TRBV24-1	TRBJ1-5	NA
TGTGCCAGCAGTTTAAGTACAGGGATGGGTTGGGGCACTGAAGCTTTCTTT	CASSLSTGMGWGTEAFF	NA	TRBV27	TRBJ1-1	NA
TGCAGTGCTAGTTCCATAGCGGTCGGGACAGATACGCAGTATTTT	CSASSIAVGTDTQYF	few	TRBV20-1	TRBJ2-3	NA
TGTGCCAGCAGTTACCCTAGCAGGGGCTTCTCAAACACTGAAGCTTTCTTT	CASSYPSRGFSNTEAFF	NA	TRBV6-6	TRBJ1-1	NA
TGTGCCAGCAGCCAAGCAGGGCCCCCCGCTGCGGATCCCCAGCATTTT	CASSQAGPPAADPQHF	few	TRBV27	TRBJ1-5	NA
TGTGCCACCAGCACCACCGGCAGGCGCGATTCCAATCAGCCCCAGCATTTT	CATSTTGRRDSNQPQHF	few	TRBV15	TRBJ1-5	NA
TGTGCCAGCAGTTTTAGGGGTATCTCTGGAAACACCATATATTTT	CASSFRGISGNTIYF	NA	TRBV12-3/TRBV12-4	TRBJ1-3	NA
TGTGCCAGCAGCTTAAACAGAGTCGGGCCCCAGCATTTT	CASSLNRVGPQHF	NA	TRBV11-2	TRBJ1-5	NA
TGTGCCAGCACCCCAAACACCGGGGAGCTGTTTTTT	CASTPNTGELFF	few	TRBV12-3/TRBV12-4	TRBJ2-2	NA
TGTGCCAGCATCCAATCGGGACAGGGGAAAGATACGCAGTATTTT	CASIQSGQGKDTQYF	NA	TRBV6-6	TRBJ2-3	TRBD1
TGTGCCAGCAGCAAGGGACTAGCGGGGGATCAAGAGACCCAGTACTTC	CASSKGLAGDQETQYF	NA	TRBV21-1	TRBJ2-5	NA
TGTGCCAGCAGTACGGGACAGGTACCAAGAGATACGCAGTATTTT	CASSTGQVPRDTQYF	NA	TRBV12-3/TRBV12-4	TRBJ2-3	TRBD1
TGTGCCAGCACCCCCCCGGATACGCAGTATTTT	CASTPPDTQYF	NA	TRBV28	TRBJ2-3	NA
TGCAGTGCTAGAGATTTCCAGGGAATGCTGCGACAGCCCCAGCATTTT	CSARDFQGMLRQPQHF	few	TRBV20-1	TRBJ1-5	NA
TGCAGCGTTAAGGCCAGGGGAGAGACCCAGTACTTC	CSVKARGETQYF	NA	TRBV29-1	TRBJ2-5	NA
TGCGCCAGCAGCTTAGATCGGACAGGCACCGGGGAGCTGTTTTTT	CASSLDRTGTGELFF	NA	TRBV5-1	TRBJ2-2	TRBD1
TGTGCCAGCAGCGTAGAGCCAGGTTCTTCTGAAGCTTTCTTT	CASSVEPGSSEAFF	few	TRBV9	TRBJ1-1	NA
TGTGCCATCAGTCCAGGGTTAGCTGAAGCTTTCTTT	CAISPGLAEAFF	NA	TRBV10-3	TRBJ1-1	NA
TGTGCCAGCAGTTATCCACAGGGGCGGAAGCAGTTCTTC	CASSYPQGRKQFF	NA	TRBV6-5	TRBJ2-1	TRBD1
TGCAGCGACGCGACAGGCTATGGCTACACCTTC	CSDATGYGYTF	many	TRBV29-1	TRBJ1-2	NA
TGTGCCAGCAGTGAGACAGGGCTAGCCAAAAACATTCAGTACTTC	CASSETGLAKNIQYF	NA	TRBV6-1	TRBJ2-4	TRBD1
TGTGCCAGCAGCTGGGGCAGGGGAGGCACAGATACGCAGTATTTT	CASSWGRGGTDTQYF	NA	TRBV7-3	TRBJ2-3	NA
TGTGCCGGCAGTTCCTTCCCCGGGGGGCCCGGGGAGCTGTTTTTT	CAGSSFPGGPGELFF	NA	TRBV6-6	TRBJ2-2	NA
TGTGCCAGCAGCCAAGTCCTAATCAATGAGCAGTTCTTC	CASSQVLINEQFF	once	TRBV14	TRBJ2-1	NA
TGTGCCAGCAACCCCAGCGGGGTCAGCTACGAGCAGTACTTC	CASNPSGVSYEQYF	NA	TRBV12-3/TRBV12-4	TRBJ2-7	TRBD2
TGCTCGCGGGCGGTCGGCCGGACGAACACTGAAGCTTTCTTT	CSRAVGRTNTEAFF	NA	TRBV2	TRBJ1-1	NA
TGTGCCACCAGGCCAGGTCAGTCCACTGAAGCTTTCTTT	CATRPGQSTEAFF	NA	TRBV24-1	TRBJ1-1	NA
TGTGCCAGCAGTTTAGCAGGGGTGGAAGGCAATCAGCCCCAGCATTTT	CASSLAGVEGNQPQHF	NA	TRBV12-3/TRBV12-4	TRBJ1-5	NA
TGTGCCAGCGGATACCTGACAGGGATGACTGAAGCTTTCTTT	CASGYLTGMTEAFF	few	TRBV27	TRBJ1-1	TRBD1
TGTGCCAGCACCTGGGGCCAGCCCAATTCACCCCTCCACTTT	CASTWGQPNSPLHF	few	TRBV12-3/TRBV12-4	TRBJ1-6	NA
TGTGCCAGCAGTCCTAGGACAGATTCACCCCTCCACTTT	CASSPRTDSPLHF	NA	TRBV12-3/TRBV12-4	TRBJ1-6	NA
TGTGCCAGCAGTCCGACCTCGGGGTACAATCAGCCCCAGCATTTT	CASSPTSGYNQPQHF	NA	TRBV28	TRBJ1-5	NA
TGTGCCAGCAGCCGAGGGGGGCAGGGAGAAAAACTGTTTTTT	CASSRGGQGEKLFF	NA	TRBV7-2	TRBJ1-4	NA